The source of this T cell receptor (beta chain) is a study of T cells in localized non-small cell lung cancer. Regarding the study as a whole: There was higher T cell clonality in uninvolved adjacent lung than in tumor, and it was highest there.

Produced via immunoSEQ multiplex PCR; TCRdb's table is partial and in-frame only. Among approximately 1,500 clones listed, about 20% were seen once. Germline V gives CDR1 MNHGY, CDR2 SAAAGT. This CDR3 has 14 residues. V was clipped by 5 bases and J by 8 bases, with 16 bases between them. In its sample, this clone is medium-sized. Its cognate antigen is unknown. V and J are TRBV6-8 and TRBJ2-1, with D uncertain. This material consisted of lung tumor tissue, taken before any cancer treatment. The sequence was obtained from a male donor at least 60 years old with stage II squamous cell lung carcinoma. In DNA, the CDR3 is TGTGCCAGCAGTACCGACCCCCGGAGCGATGAGCAGTTCTTC. Amino acids: CASSTDPRSDEQFF.